A selection of T cell receptor beta chains follows, all from one sample in a study of cytomegalovirus exposure and HLA in healthy donors. Generated by immunoSEQ multiplex PCR, the TCRdb table keeps only in-frame clones and is missing some. Of approximately 170,000 clones listed, about 70% were seen once; the top ten hold less than 3%. The sample taken for sequencing was PBMCs. Receptors originate from a middle-aged woman in good health and CMV-seropositive. Each CDR3 is given without its conserved first and last residue. Each record gives: V gene, J gene, CDR3 protein.

TRBV16	TRBJ2-7	ASSLGMGDSSSYEQY
TRBV10-1	TRBJ2-7	ATPRQGWFAYEQY
TRBV29-1	TRBJ1-1	SVENDRGWTEAF
TRBV2	TRBJ2-6	ASTSSGANVLT
TRBV29-1	TRBJ2-7	SVVRDRTRYEQY
TRBV2	TRBJ2-2	ASSELALTGELF
TRBV7-2	TRBJ2-7	ASSLVPGQGYEQY
TRBV6-5	TRBJ2-7	ASSRQTRSVYEQY
TRBV18	TRBJ2-7	ASSPGQGREQY
TRBV6-4	TRBJ1-4	ASSDSISATNEKLF